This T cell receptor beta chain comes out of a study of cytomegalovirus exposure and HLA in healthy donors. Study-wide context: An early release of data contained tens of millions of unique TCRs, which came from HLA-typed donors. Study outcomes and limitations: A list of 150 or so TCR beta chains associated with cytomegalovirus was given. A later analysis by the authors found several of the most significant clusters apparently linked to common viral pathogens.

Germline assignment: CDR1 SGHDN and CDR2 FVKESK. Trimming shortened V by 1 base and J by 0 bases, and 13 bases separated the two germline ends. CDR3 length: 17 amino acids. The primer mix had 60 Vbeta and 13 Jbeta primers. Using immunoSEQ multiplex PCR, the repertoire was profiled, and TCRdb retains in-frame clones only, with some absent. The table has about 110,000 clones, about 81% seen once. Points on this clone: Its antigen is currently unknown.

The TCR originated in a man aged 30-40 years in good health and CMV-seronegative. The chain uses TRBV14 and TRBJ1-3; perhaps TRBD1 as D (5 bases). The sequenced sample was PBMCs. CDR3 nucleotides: TGTGCCAGCAGCCAAGGGTATGGCAGGGACTCTGGAAACACCATATATTTT. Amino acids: CASSQGYGRDSGNTIYF. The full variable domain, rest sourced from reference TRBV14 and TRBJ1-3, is EAGVTQFPSHSVIEKGQTVTLRCDPISGHDNLYWYRRVMGKEIKFLLHFVKESKQDESGMPNNRFLAERTGGTYSTLKVQPAELEDSGVYFCASSQGYGRDSGNTIYFGEGSWLTVV.